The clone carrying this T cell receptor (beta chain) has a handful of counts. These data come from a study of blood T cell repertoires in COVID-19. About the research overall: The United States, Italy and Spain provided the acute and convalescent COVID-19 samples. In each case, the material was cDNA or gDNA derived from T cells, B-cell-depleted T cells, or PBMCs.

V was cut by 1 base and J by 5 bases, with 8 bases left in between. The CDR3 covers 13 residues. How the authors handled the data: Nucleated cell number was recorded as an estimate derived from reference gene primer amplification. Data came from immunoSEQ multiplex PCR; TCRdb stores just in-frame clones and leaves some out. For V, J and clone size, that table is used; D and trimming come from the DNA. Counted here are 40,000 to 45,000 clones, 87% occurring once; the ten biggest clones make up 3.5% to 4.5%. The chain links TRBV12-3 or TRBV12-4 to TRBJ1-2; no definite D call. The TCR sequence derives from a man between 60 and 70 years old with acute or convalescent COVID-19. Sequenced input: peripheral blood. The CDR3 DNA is TGTGCCAGCAGTTTAGGGCAACCTTATGGCTACACCTTC. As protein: CASSLGQPYGYTF.